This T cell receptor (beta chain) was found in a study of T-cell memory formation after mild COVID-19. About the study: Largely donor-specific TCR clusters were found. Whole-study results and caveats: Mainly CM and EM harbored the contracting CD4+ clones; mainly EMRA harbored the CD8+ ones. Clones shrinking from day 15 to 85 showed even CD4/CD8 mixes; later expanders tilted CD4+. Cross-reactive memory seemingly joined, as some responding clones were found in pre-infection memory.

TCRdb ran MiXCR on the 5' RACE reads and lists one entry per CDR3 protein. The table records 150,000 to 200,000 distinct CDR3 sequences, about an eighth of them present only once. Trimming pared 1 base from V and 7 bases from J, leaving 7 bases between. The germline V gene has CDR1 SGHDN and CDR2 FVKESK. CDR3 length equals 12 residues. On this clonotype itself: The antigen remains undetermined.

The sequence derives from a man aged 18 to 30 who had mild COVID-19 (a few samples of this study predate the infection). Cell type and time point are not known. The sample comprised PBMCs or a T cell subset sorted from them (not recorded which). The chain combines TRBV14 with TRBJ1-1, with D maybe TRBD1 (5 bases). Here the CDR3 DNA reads TGTGCCAGCAGCCAAGGGGGACGTGAAGCTTTCTTT. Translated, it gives CASSQGGREAFF.